The source of this T cell receptor beta chain is a study of T cell repertoires in cytomegalovirus infection (dated 2019 in TCRdb). With regard to the full study: Recently identified HLA-C-restricted CMV epitopes, whose presentation resists viral immunomodulation, were targeted by peptide stimulations together with well-studied HLA-B-restricted epitopes. Because public TCR beta signatures pointed to carriage of CMV infection together with the matching HLA type, the HLA type of each donor mattered for the analysis.

Study-wide conclusions, independent of this receptor: Cumulative frequency of public TCR beta family members discriminated carriers of CMV infection plus the relevant HLA type in this cohort and an independent roughly 330-donor cohort. The ex vivo response was dominated by HLA-C-restricted CMV-specific TCR beta clonotypes, and the single most frequent clonotype in two of eight donors was supplied by these HLA-C-restricted clonotypes.

Explained via the paper, the treatment or condition label denotes: in vitro stimulation with specific CMV peptide epitopes to enrich CMV-specific T cells. A note on this clonotype: It lacks a known antigen. Base qualities are not recorded, but no much larger clone differs from it by a single base.

Sequencing was performed on an Illumina HiSeq 1500. In-frame beta chains were kept once TCRdb had trimmed the public reads at Q25 with fastp and called clones with MiXCR. All rows with the same CDR3 protein become a single entry with the most common DNA and genes. The sample records roughly 310,000 distinct CDR3 sequences, 25% to 30% of which are singletons. The leading ten clones occupy over 15% of the sample. The sample in question was cultured PBMCs, obtained from culture after CMV antigen stimulation. This receptor was taken from a human donor in good health (CMV status not recorded). Some clones in this sample may be carry-over from other donors' samples.

The CDR3 protein is CASSFNGAEAFF. The bases are TGTGCCAGCAGTTTCAATGGAGCTGAAGCTTTCTTT. The chain joins TRBV12-3 or TRBV12-4 to TRBJ1-1; no D gene is confidently identified. V sheds 3 bases and J sheds 6 bases, leaving 8 bases between their ends. The CDR3 numbers 12 residues from cysteine through phenylalanine. Only the CDR3 part of the read is kept: 36 bases, read in frame from the first base.